What follows describes a single T cell receptor beta chain. Trimming cost V 2 bases and J 0 bases, with 14 bases left between them. Germline V gene lookup returns CDR1 SEHNR and CDR2 FQNEAQ (reference sequence). The CDR3 has 17 residues. In the authors' methods: How many nucleated cells were present was estimated from reference gene primer amplification. Method: immunoSEQ multiplex PCR; TCRdb's copy keeps in-frame clones and lacks some. V and J calls and clone size are given by that table; D and trimming were obtained from the DNA. The sample comprises 210,000 or so clones, 90% to 95% of which are singletons, and around 1.2% rests with the top ten. The sample comes from a study of blood T cell repertoires in COVID-19. About the research overall: Spain, Italy and the United States supplied samples that represented acute and convalescent COVID-19. T cells, B-cell-depleted T cells, or PBMCs supplied cDNA or gDNA.

The specimen was peripheral blood. The sequence came from a man aged 30 to 39 with acute or convalescent COVID-19. The J gene is TRBJ1-3, the V gene TRBV7-9; no definite D call. CDR3 in DNA: TGTGCCAGCAGCTTACCGCCCCGTATAGCCTCTGGAAACACCATATATTTT. It yields the protein CASSLPPRIASGNTIYF.